Presented here are 9 T cell receptor beta chains from one specimen sequenced in a study of T-cell memory formation after mild COVID-19. A single record per CDR3 protein comes from TCRdb applying MiXCR to the 5' RACE reads. The table records about 170,000 distinct CDR3 sequences, 13% of them present only once. Sequenced sample: PBMCs or a T cell subset sorted from them (not recorded which). These receptors came from a man between 18 and 29 years old who had mild COVID-19 (a few samples of this study predate the infection). Cell type and time point are not known.

This clonotype was counted only a few times. The rearrangement joins TRBV4-1 to TRBJ1-4; D is ambiguous. Germline values: CDR1 MGHRA, CDR2 YSYEKL. This CDR3 contains 15 residues. Trimming shortened V by 7 bases and J by 0 bases, and 12 bases separated the two germline ends. The CDR3: CASTTRGATNEKLFF. The DNA for the CDR3 is TGCGCCAGCACCACCCGGGGAGCAACTAATGAAAAACTGTTTTTT.

V gene TRBV5-5 combines with J gene TRBJ1-2, with D possibly matching TRBD1 (5 bases). CDR3 length equals 13 residues. V lost 4 bases and J lost 8, with 15 bases in between. Per germline, CDR1 SGHKS and CDR2 YYEKEE (reference sequence). CDR3 protein: CASSLGAQRGYTF. The CDR3 nucleotides are TGTGCCAGCAGCCTTGGGGCTCAGCGGGGCTACACCTTC.

V is TRBV7-6 and J is TRBJ1-1; a weak D match, TRBD1 (6 bases). Per the germline V gene, CDR1 is SGHVS and CDR2 is FNYEAQ. The CDR3 contains 15 residues. Trimming took 3 bases from V and 4 from J, leaving 15 bases between them. CDR3 amino acids: CASSFAQGGGTEAFF. The CDR3 DNA reads as TGTGCCAGCAGCTTTGCACAGGGTGGAGGCACTGAAGCTTTCTTT.

The rearrangement joins TRBV7-3 to TRBJ1-2; possible D gene TRBD1, 5 bases. The CDR3 spans 14 residues. From germline, CDR1 is SGHTA and CDR2 FQGTGA. V shed 0 bases and J shed 5 bases, with 10 bases lying between them. This CDR3 is CASSLTGTGYGYTF. CDR3 sequence (DNA): TGTGCCAGCAGCTTAACCGGGACTGGGTATGGCTACACCTTC.

This clonotype appeared a few times. The chain joins TRBV4-3 to TRBJ1-6; 7 nucleotides agree with TRBD1. The CDR3 has 16 residues. J lost 5 bases, V lost 4 bases, and 8 bases had no gene match. CDR1 LGHNA and CDR2 YSLEER come from the germline V gene. Written as DNA, the CDR3 is TGCGCCAGCAGCCGCCTCGGGACAGCAAATAATTCACCCCTCCACTTT. It translates to CASSRLGTANNSPLHF.

V is TRBV20-1 and J is TRBJ2-1, with 11 bases lining up with TRBD2. Trimming took 4 bases from V and 8 from J; bases not matched to a gene: 7. Germline V CDR1 and CDR2: DFQATT, SNEGSKA (reference sequence). The CDR3 contains 14 residues. The CDR3 here is CSAKLAGGGDEQFF. The DNA of the CDR3 is TGCAGTGCTAAGCTAGCGGGGGGCGGAGATGAGCAGTTCTTC.

The rearrangement links TRBV9 to TRBJ2-3; TRBD1 aligns across 8 bases. Germline CDR1 reads SGDLS; CDR2 reads YYNGEE. The CDR3 has 16 amino acids. With 1 base clipped from V and 1 base from J, the junction kept 5 bases outside the gene matches. CDR3 coding DNA: TGTGCCAGCAGCGTACTAGGACAGGGAGGCACAGATACGCAGTATTTT. Residues: CASSVLGQGGTDTQYF.

The rearrangement uses TRBV2 and TRBJ2-2; D possibly matches TRBD1 or TRBD2 (5 bases each). Germline V lookup: CDR1 SNHLY, CDR2 FYNNEI. The CDR3 loop spans 16 amino acids. The V end was cut by 3 bases, the J end by 7 bases, with 18 bases between. CDR3 nucleotide sequence: TGTGCCAGCAGTGAGAGGGGCCAGGACTGGGGCGGGGAGCTGTTTTTT. It specifies CASSERGQDWGGELFF. Full variable domain (remainder filled in from reference TRBV2 and TRBJ2-2): EPEVTQTPSHQVTQMGQEVILRCVPISNHLYFYWYRQILGQKVEFLVSFYNNEISEKSEIFDDQFSVERPDGSNFTLKIRSTKLEDSAMYFCASSERGQDWGGELFFGEGSRLTVL.

The chain carries TRBV7-2 and TRBJ2-1, with D unresolved. Germline-derived CDR1 and CDR2 are SGHTA and FQGNSA. This CDR3 is built from 14 residues. V shed 6 bases and J shed 3 bases, with 12 bases lying between them. The CDR3 loop reads CASSREMGYNEQFF. The CDR3, as DNA: TGTGCCAGCAGTCGCGAGATGGGCTACAATGAGCAGTTCTTC.